The 31 T cell receptor beta chains in this list originate from one sample, sequenced in a study of identifying expanded T cells in peripheral blood. Some clones are missing from TCRdb's copy, which holds only in-frame ones; the method was immunoSEQ multiplex PCR. Here the sample spans around 120,000 clones, about 88% being singletons. Sequenced sample: blood. The origin of the receptors is a person aged 18 to 75 in good health.

This rearrangement joins TRBV5-1 to TRBJ1-4, with a possible D match to TRBD1 (5 bases). The V end was cut by 3 bases, the J end by 0 bases, with 12 bases between. The CDR3 loop spans 16 amino acids. Germline values: CDR1 SGHRS, CDR2 YFSETQ. DNA of the CDR3: TGCGCCAGCAGCTCCCGAACAGGACCAACTAATGAAAAACTGTTTTTT. Its translation: CASSSRTGPTNEKLFF.

The V call is TRBV5-1, the J call TRBJ2-1; no definite D call. V lost 4 bases to trimming and J lost 8 bases, with 10 bases between them. Germline V gives CDR1 SGHRS, CDR2 YFSETQ. The CDR3 is 12 residues long. Written as DNA, the CDR3 is TGCGCCAGCAGCAGTTATGGTGATGAGCAGTTCTTC. This sequence encodes CASSSYGDEQFF.

The chain couples TRBV9 to TRBJ1-4; tentatively, D is TRBD1 (5 bases). The CDR3 spans 14 residues. Germline-derived CDR1 and CDR2 are SGDLS and YYNGEE. Trimming left V 4 bases short and J 8 bases short, with 15 bases between. The DNA of the CDR3 is TGTGCCAGCAGCCTCGGGTGGAGGGACGAAAAACTGTTTTTT. Translating gives CASSLGWRDEKLFF.

This clone was picked up a small number of times. V usage is TRBV15 and J usage is TRBJ1-1; tentatively, D is TRBD1 (6 bases). The CDR3 extends over 14 amino acids. V gave up 4 bases and J gave up 0 bases, with 9 bases separating them. The germline V gene has CDR1 LNHNV and CDR2 YYDKDF (reference sequence). The CDR3 DNA reads as TGTGCCACCAGCACGCGGACAGTGAACACTGAAGCTTTCTTT. Amino acids: CATSTRTVNTEAFF.

This chain connects TRBV7-2 to TRBJ2-1; 8 positions agree with TRBD2. With V trimmed by 5 bases and J by 5 bases, 11 bases remained unmatched. The CDR3 covers 16 residues. Germline V CDR1 and CDR2: SGHTA, FQGNSA. Here the CDR3 reads CASSRPSGRLNNEQFF. CDR3 nucleotide sequence: TGTGCCAGCAGCCGCCCTAGCGGGCGCTTAAACAATGAGCAGTTCTTC.

The chain has TRBV9 and TRBJ2-5, with D perhaps being TRBD1 or TRBD2 (6 bases each). Germline loops: CDR1 SGDLS, CDR2 YYNGEE. The CDR3 contains 16 residues. Trimming shortened V by 4 bases and J by 5 bases, and 21 bases separated the two germline ends. The CDR3 region is CASSPREGGLFETQYF. The CDR3 nucleotides are TGTGCCAGCAGCCCCAGAGAGGGGGGACTTTTTGAGACCCAGTACTTC.

The chain couples TRBV30 to TRBJ1-1; 8 positions agree with TRBD1. The junction had 14 bases not matched to a gene; V was cut back by 6 bases and J by 8 bases. This CDR3 has 14 amino acids. The V gene's germline CDR1 is GTSNPN and CDR2 SVGIG (reference sequence). CDR3 sequence: CACLNVRGRVEAFF. The CDR3 DNA reads TGTGCCTGCCTCAACGTCAGGGGGCGCGTCGAAGCTTTCTTT. The full variable domain, rest sourced from reference TRBV30 and TRBJ1-1, is SQTIHQWPATLVQPVGSPLSLECTVEGTSNPNLYWYRQAAGRGLQLLFYSVGIGQISSEVPQNLSASRPQDRQFILSSKKLLLSDSGFYLCACLNVRGRVEAFFGQGTRLTVV.

The rearrangement uses TRBV7-9 and TRBJ1-1, with 8 bases fitting TRBD1. The CDR3 loop spans 15 amino acids. Germline V lookup: CDR1 SEHNR, CDR2 FQNEAQ (reference sequence). The J segment lost 4 bases and the V segment lost 6 bases, leaving 10 bases of the junction unmatched. This CDR3 is CASREQGVFGTEAFF. The CDR3 nucleotides read TGTGCCAGCAGGGAACAGGGGGTTTTCGGCACTGAAGCTTTCTTT.

V usage is TRBV5-4 and J usage is TRBJ2-5; 8 nucleotides line up with TRBD2. The CDR3 extends over 15 amino acids. Germline CDR1 reads SGHNT; CDR2 reads YYREEE (reference sequence). V lost 2 bases to trimming and J lost 5 bases; unmatched junction nucleotides: 8. The DNA of the CDR3 is TGTGCCAGCAGCTTAGGCCAGCGGGAGACGGAGACCCAGTACTTC. Translating gives CASSLGQRETETQYF.

The rearrangement links TRBV20-1 to TRBJ1-2; D is ambiguous. The CDR3 is made up of 11 amino acids. CDR1 is DFQATT, CDR2 SNEGSKA, per germline (reference sequence). Trimming left V 5 bases short and J 2 bases short, with 6 bases between. CDR3 nucleotides: TGCAGTGCTCCAGAAAACTATGGCTACACCTTC. As protein: CSAPENYGYTF.

The rearrangement uses TRBV5-6 and TRBJ1-1, with D uncertain. CDR3 length: 13 residues. The V gene's germline CDR1 is SGHDT and CDR2 YYEEEE. The ends were cut back, 4 bases at V and 5 bases at J, with 12 bases in the middle. The DNA of the CDR3 is TGTGCCAGCAGCCCGCGAGTTAGGACTGAAGCTTTCTTT. This codes for CASSPRVRTEAFF.

V and J are TRBV11-2 and TRBJ1-2; no clear D. CDR1 and CDR2 from the germline V gene are SGHAT and FQNNGV. The V gene lost 4 bases and the J gene lost 4 bases, with 10 bases spanning the gap. The CDR3 length is 13 residues. In nucleotides, the CDR3 is TGTGCCAGCAGCTCCCGGGGTAGCTATGGCTACACCTTC. Residues: CASSSRGSYGYTF.

The chain carries TRBV29-1 and TRBJ2-3; D remains unclear. CDR3 size: 13 residues. Germline-derived CDR1 and CDR2 are SQVTM and ANQGSEA. Trimming took off 8 bases at V and 2 bases at J, with 14 bases between the two ends. The CDR3 nucleotides read TGCAGCTCCGTACTGGAACTCACAGATACGCAGTATTTT. Its translation: CSSVLELTDTQYF.

V and J are TRBV21-1 and TRBJ2-7; the table's D call, TRBD1, was not checked against the DNA. TRBV21-1 corresponds to a pseudogene. The CDR3 extends over 16 amino acids. The CDR3 region is CASSYHRDRVLQEQYF. CDR3 DNA: TGTGCCAGCAGCTACCACCGGGACAGAGTATTACAGGAGCAGTACTTC.

The V gene is TRBV7-3, the J gene TRBJ2-7, with TRBD2 matching over 11 bases. Germline loops: CDR1 SGHTA, CDR2 FQGTGA. Losses at the gene ends were 4 bases for V and 5 bases for J; bases not matched to a gene: 1. This CDR3 spans 13 amino acids. The CDR3 sequence is CASSSSGRHEQYF. The DNA for the CDR3 is TGTGCCAGCAGCTCTAGCGGGAGGCACGAGCAGTACTTC.

This clone showed up just once. The J gene is TRBJ1-4, the V gene TRBV4-3, with D hard to call. Trimming removed 4 bases at V and 4 bases at J, with 10 bases between. Germline values: CDR1 LGHNA, CDR2 YSLEER. The CDR3 sequence is 14 residues long. The CDR3 DNA follows: TGCGCCAGCAGCCGTGGAAATTTTAATGAAAAACTGTTTTTT. Translation gives CASSRGNFNEKLFF.

V and J are TRBV4-2 and TRBJ2-1, with 9 bases fitting TRBD1. This CDR3 has 16 residues. V lost 3 bases, J lost 5 bases, and 8 bases stayed unmatched. CDR1 and CDR2 (germline): LGHNA, YNFKEQ. CDR3 DNA: TGTGCCAGCAGCCAGGGGGGACAGGGTGGACACAATGAGCAGTTCTTC. Residues: CASSQGGQGGHNEQFF.

The chain is built from TRBV7-2 and TRBJ2-5; D gene uncertain. Trimming shortened V by 3 bases and J by 3 bases, and 8 bases separated the two germline ends. The CDR3 totals 13 residues. Germline lookup yields CDR1 SGHTA and CDR2 FQGNSA. Here the CDR3 DNA reads TGTGCCAGCAGCTTTAATGAGAAAGAGACCCAGTACTTC. Protein sequence: CASSFNEKETQYF.

V usage is TRBV6-5 and J usage is TRBJ2-7, with 10 bases fitting TRBD2. Germline V gene lookup returns CDR1 MNHEY and CDR2 SVGAGI. The CDR3 is 15 amino acids. Trimming cost V 2 bases and J 4 bases; bases outside gene matches: 5. CDR3 in DNA: TGTGCCAGCAGTTACCAGGCTAGCGGGAGTTACGAGCAGTACTTC. Protein product: CASSYQASGSYEQYF.

This clone was counted once. J is TRBJ1-2 and V is TRBV28, with 7 nucleotides matching TRBD1. Germline V CDR1 and CDR2: MDHEN, SYDVKM. The V segment lost 4 bases and the J segment 8 bases; nucleotides outside the gene matches: 10. The CDR3 covers 14 residues. CDR3 sequence reads: CASSSTGFSGGYTF. CDR3 in DNA: TGTGCCAGCAGTTCGACAGGGTTCTCTGGGGGCTACACCTTC.

J is TRBJ1-2 and V is TRBV23-1; D gene ambiguous. TRBV23-1 qualifies as an ORF whose function is uncertain. The CDR3 is made up of 15 amino acids. The V gene lost 1 base and the J gene lost 0 bases, with 9 bases spanning the gap. The CDR3 nucleotides read TGCGCCAGCAGTCAATTTGTGACAACTAACTATGGCTACACCTTC. Translated, it gives CASSQFVTTNYGYTF.

The chain is built from TRBV28 and TRBJ2-3; no firm D call. The V and J ends lost 8 bases and 7 bases respectively, with 19 bases between them. The germline CDR1 and CDR2 sequences are MDHEN and SYDVKM. The CDR3 extends over 14 amino acids. DNA for the CDR3: TGTGCCAGCTGCCGTCCGGGCCTCGTGAATACGCAGTATTTT. This codes for CASCRPGLVNTQYF.

The chain employs TRBV7-2 and TRBJ2-2; D may be TRBD2 (7 bases). V lost 1 base and J lost 4, with 13 bases in between. The CDR3 loop spans 16 amino acids. Germline V gives CDR1 SGHTA, CDR2 FQGNSA. In DNA form, the CDR3 reads TGTGCCAGCAGCTTAGGAATAGGGGGGGCCACCGGGGAGCTGTTTTTT. It yields the protein CASSLGIGGATGELFF. Full variable domain (rest looked up from reference TRBV7-2 and TRBJ2-2): GAGVSQSPSNKVTEKGKDVELRCDPISGHTALYWYRQSLGQGLEFLIYFQGNSAPDKSGLPSDRFSAERTGGSVSTLTIQRTQQEDSAVYLCASSLGIGGATGELFFGEGSRLTVL.

This clone was observed a few times. Other DNA sequences in the same sample also yield this CDR3. The V gene is TRBV28, the J gene TRBJ1-2; TRBD1 might be the D (5 bases). The CDR3 consists of 11 residues. Trimming removed 9 bases from V and 4 bases from J, with 9 bases in between. From germline, CDR1 is MDHEN and CDR2 SYDVKM. The CDR3 DNA reads as TGTGCCAGTAGCGACAGCTATGGCTACACCTTC. Residues: CASSDSYGYTF.

V gene TRBV5-8 combines with J gene TRBJ2-4; D might be TRBD1 (6 bases). V dropped 4 bases and J dropped 1 base, with 15 bases sitting between them. The germline V gene encodes CDR1 SGHTS and CDR2 YDEGEE. The CDR3 contains 16 residues. CDR3 in DNA: TGTGCCAGCAGCCCCACACAGGGAACCGCCAAAAACATTCAGTACTTC. This codes for CASSPTQGTAKNIQYF. Using reference TRBV5-8 and TRBJ2-4 for the parts outside the CDR3, the full variable domain is EAGVTQSPTHLIKTRGQQATLRCSPISGHTSVYWYQQALGLGLQFLLWYDEGEERNRGNFPPRFSGRQFPNYSSELNVNALELEDSALYLCASSPTQGTAKNIQYFGAGTRLSVL.

This sequence joins TRBV6-1 and TRBJ2-1; 9 bases match TRBD2. J was trimmed by 7 bases and V by 9 bases; bases with no gene match: 7. CDR1 and CDR2 from the germline V gene are MNHNS and SASEGT. CDR3 size: 13 residues. CDR3 loop: CASSGGHGNEQFF. CDR3 in DNA: TGTGCCAGTAGCGGGGGCCATGGGAATGAGCAGTTCTTC.

A word on this clone: Other DNA sequences in this specimen translate into the identical CDR3. The genes are TRBV5-1 and TRBJ2-1; D is unclear. Germline V gives CDR1 SGHRS, CDR2 YFSETQ. The CDR3 runs 11 residues. V was cut by 0 bases and J by 5 bases, with 0 bases left in between. The CDR3 region is CASSLDNEQFF. For the CDR3, the DNA is TGCGCCAGCAGCTTGGACAATGAGCAGTTCTTC.

The V and J genes are TRBV9 and TRBJ2-4; D is perhaps TRBD1 (6 bases). Trimming took off 0 bases at V and 5 bases at J, with 15 bases between the two ends. Germline CDR1 is SGDLS and CDR2 is YYNGEE. CDR3 size: 16 residues. CDR3 in DNA: TGTGCCAGCAGCGTAGGCCCCAGGGGTGGAGAAAACATTCAGTACTTC. This translates into CASSVGPRGGENIQYF.

The chain uses TRBV5-5 and TRBJ2-7; TRBD2 aligns across 15 bases. CDR3 length: 17 residues. V lost 3 bases to trimming and J lost 4 bases; unmatched junction nucleotides: 8. Germline assignment: CDR1 SGHKS and CDR2 YYEKEE (reference sequence). The CDR3: CASSSPRGLAGGYEQYF. Written as DNA, the CDR3 is TGTGCCAGCAGCTCCCCCCGTGGACTAGCGGGGGGGTACGAGCAGTACTTC.

The chain links TRBV6-1 to TRBJ2-1, with D tentatively TRBD1 (5 bases). Trimming shortened V by 2 bases and J by 6 bases, and 17 bases separated the two germline ends. Germline V gene sequence: CDR1 MNHNS, CDR2 SASEGT. CDR3 length equals 16 residues. CDR3 in amino acids: CASSELGAVMGNEQFF. CDR3 coding DNA: TGTGCCAGCAGTGAATTAGGGGCAGTCATGGGCAATGAGCAGTTCTTC.

The chain combines TRBV30 with TRBJ2-7, with D possibly TRBD1 on 6 matching bases. CDR3 length equals 11 residues. The V end lost 0 bases, the J end lost 11 bases, and 11 bases lay between the germline ends. From germline, CDR1 is GTSNPN and CDR2 SVGIG (reference sequence). CDR3 sequence reads: CAWSVTGLEYF. In DNA, the CDR3 is TGTGCCTGGAGTGTAACAGGGCTGGAGTACTTC.